The 13 T cell receptor beta chains reported below all come from one sample, sequenced in a study of T cell changes during pregnancy in multiple sclerosis. The method was immunoSEQ multiplex PCR; TCRdb's version includes in-frame clones alone and lacks a portion of them. This sample yields approximately 59,000 clones, of which about 93% are seen a single time; roughly 0.35% belongs to the top ten. The sequencing here drew on CD4+ T cells from peripheral blood mononuclear cells, taken before pregnancy. These TCRs come from a female donor with multiple sclerosis, enrolled in a pregnancy study.

The chain carries TRBV7-2 and TRBJ1-2; 8 nucleotides line up with TRBD1. Germline CDR1 SGHTA, CDR2 FQGNSA. The CDR3 runs to 14 residues. The V segment lost 1 base and the J segment 3 bases; nucleotides outside the gene matches: 1. CDR3 region: CASSLGGQDYGYTF. The CDR3 nucleotides read TGTGCCAGCAGCTTAGGGGGACAGGACTATGGCTACACCTTC.

The chain carries TRBV28 and TRBJ1-2; TRBD1 aligns across 8 bases. The CDR3 runs to 14 residues. V shed 6 bases, J shed 3 bases, and the junction held 6 bases outside the gene matches. Germline V gene data show CDR1 as MDHEN and CDR2 as SYDVKM. Here the CDR3 reads CASRGTGWDYGYTF. The CDR3 DNA sequence: TGTGCCAGCAGAGGGACAGGCTGGGACTATGGCTACACCTTC.

The J gene is TRBJ2-1, the V gene TRBV7-9, with 11 bases lining up with TRBD2. V lost 5 bases, J lost 3 bases, and 12 bases stayed unmatched. CDR1 is SEHNR, CDR2 FQNEAQ, per germline (reference sequence). The CDR3 covers 18 residues. The CDR3: CASSDILGLAEFYNEQFF. As DNA, the CDR3 is TGTGCCAGCAGCGACATATTGGGACTAGCGGAGTTCTACAATGAGCAGTTCTTC. Drawing the rest from reference TRBV7-9 and TRBJ2-1, the complete variable domain is DTGVSQNPRHKITKRGQNVTFRCDPISEHNRLYWYRQTLGQGPEFLTYFQNEAQLEKSRLLSDRFSAERPKGSFSTLEIQRTEQGDSAMYLCASSDILGLAEFYNEQFFGPGTRLTVL.

The chain carries TRBV18 and TRBJ1-1; D unresolved. V was pared by 6 bases and J by 4 bases, with 21 bases between. The CDR3 spans 16 residues. Germline-derived CDR1 and CDR2 are KGHSH and LQKENI. CDR3 sequence (DNA): TGTGCCAGCTCCCCCCGGGTTATATCGGGTATCACTGAAGCTTTCTTT. This codes for CASSPRVISGITEAFF.

The chain couples TRBV28 to TRBJ2-5, with 12 bases aligning to TRBD2. The trim removed 4 bases at V and 5 bases at J, leaving 11 bases unmatched. CDR3 size: 17 residues. Per the germline V gene, CDR1 is MDHEN and CDR2 is SYDVKM. The CDR3 DNA sequence: TGTGCCAGCAGTTCTCCTCTACTAGCGGGAGGTGGGGAGACCCAGTACTTC. Its protein is CASSSPLLAGGGETQYF.

The V call is TRBV2, the J call TRBJ1-3; D ambiguous. V was shortened by 4 bases and J by 3 bases, with 4 bases between the two germline ends. Germline CDR1 reads SNHLY; CDR2 reads FYNNEI. CDR3 length: 12 residues. The CDR3, as DNA: TGTGCCAGCAGTGCTCGTGGAAACACCATATATTTT. This translates into CASSARGNTIYF.

This chain uses TRBV19 with TRBJ2-5; 7 nucleotides align to TRBD1. V shed 5 bases and J 5 bases; nucleotides not matched to a gene: 8. The CDR3 has 14 amino acids. Germline V gene lookup returns CDR1 LNHDA and CDR2 SQIVND (reference sequence). In DNA form, the CDR3 reads TGTGCCAGTAGTCCCTCGGACAGGTCGGAGACCCAGTACTTC. Translating gives CASSPSDRSETQYF.

This clone was counted once. The genes are TRBV18 and TRBJ1-2; 8 bases align to TRBD1. After removal of 4 bases from V and 8 bases from J, the junction contained 3 bases not matched to a gene. The CDR3 runs 12 residues. Per germline, CDR1 KGHSH and CDR2 LQKENI. The CDR3 DNA follows: TGTGCCAGCTCACTAGGACAGGGAGGCTACACCTTC. This codes for CASSLGQGGYTF.

The chain couples TRBV7-2 to TRBJ2-1; 7 bases fit TRBD2. Germline loops: CDR1 SGHTA, CDR2 FQGNSA. Trimming took 1 base from V and 7 from J; bases not matched to a gene: 7. This CDR3 has 15 residues. The CDR3 bases are TGTGCCAGCAGCTTAGGGCTAGCGGTAGGGAATGAGCAGTTCTTC. Amino acid sequence: CASSLGLAVGNEQFF. Drawing the rest from reference TRBV7-2 and TRBJ2-1, the complete variable domain is GAGVSQSPSNKVTEKGKDVELRCDPISGHTALYWYRQSLGQGLEFLIYFQGNSAPDKSGLPSDRFSAERTGGSVSTLTIQRTQQEDSAVYLCASSLGLAVGNEQFFGPGTRLTVL.

The chain links TRBV9 to TRBJ1-2; D possibly corresponds to TRBD1 (5 bases). CDR3 length: 18 amino acids. Trimming cost V 2 bases and J 3 bases, with 23 bases left between them. CDR1 and CDR2 from the germline V gene are SGDLS and YYNGEE. DNA for the CDR3: TGTGCCAGCAGCGTCTGGGGTGGACAACCTCCGAGGTACTATGGCTACACCTTC. Residues: CASSVWGGQPPRYYGYTF.

The rearrangement links TRBV6-5 to TRBJ1-2; 11 bases agree with TRBD1. V was clipped by 5 bases and J by 9 bases; unmatched bases: 5. The CDR3 runs to 13 residues. CDR1 is MNHEY and CDR2 is SVGAGI in the germline V gene. CDR3 in amino acids: CASSLGQGVSYTF. CDR3 bases: TGTGCCAGCAGTCTGGGACAGGGGGTAAGCTACACCTTC.

The chain combines TRBV28 with TRBJ1-1; D is possibly TRBD1 (6 bases). V dropped 5 bases and J dropped 1 base, with 14 bases sitting between them. This CDR3 comprises 15 residues. Germline CDR1 MDHEN, CDR2 SYDVKM. CDR3 sequence reads: CASSVPRGTNTEAFF. DNA of the CDR3: TGTGCCAGCAGTGTTCCCAGGGGCACGAACACTGAAGCTTTCTTT.

This chain connects TRBV4-3 to TRBJ1-3, with a weak D call TRBD1 (5 bases). V was cut by 4 bases and J by 4 bases, with 11 bases left in between. The CDR3 extends over 14 amino acids. Germline V gives CDR1 LGHNA, CDR2 YSLEER. The CDR3 DNA reads TGCGCCAGCAGCCCCCAGGGTGCAGGAAACACCATATATTTT. Amino acid sequence: CASSPQGAGNTIYF.